This T cell receptor beta chain comes out of a study of identical twins. Whole-study findings and limits: Within cord blood, abundant beta clonotypes carried fewer insertions, but memory repertoires showed no such trend.

TCRdb fed the 5' RACE reads into MiXCR, producing one record per CDR3 protein. The sample consists of about 260,000 distinct CDR3 sequences, 5.5% to 7% of them appearing once. This clonotype was seen at least ten times. Its matching antigen is unknown. V was pared by 6 bases and J by 0 bases, with 12 bases between. Germline V gene sequence: CDR1 DFQATT, CDR2 SNEGSKA (reference sequence). There are 14 residues in the CDR3. These data also formed part of another study, on yellow fever vaccine responses in identical twins.

This chain connects TRBV20-1 to TRBJ2-1, with D possibly matching TRBD2 (6 bases). The sequence was obtained from a woman younger than 30 in good health. The sample taken for sequencing was memory (CD45RO+) T cells sorted from blood. The CDR3 DNA sequence: TGCAGTGCGGACCGGGACTTCTCCTACAATGAGCAGTTCTTC. Translated, it gives CSADRDFSYNEQFF.